In its sample, the clone carrying this T cell receptor (beta chain) was seen many times. This entry belongs to a study of T cells in Graves' hyperthyroidism and ophthalmopathy. Germline V gene sequence: CDR1 MNHEY, CDR2 SMNVEV (reference sequence). The CDR3 has 18 residues. V lost 5 bases and J lost 5; bases outside the gene matches: 16. Newly diagnosed patients aged 18 to 65 had hyperthyroidism of under 2 months' duration. Blood dates from first hyperthyroidism diagnosis, before any ophthalmopathy symptoms. There were TCR beta CDR3 regions amplified from RNA transcripts. First-round RT-PCR targeting the TCR CDR3 was performed with the HTBI primer set. TCRdb reprocessed the multiplex PCR reads with MiXCR, giving one entry per CDR3 protein. The sample carries some 600,000 distinct CDR3 sequences, roughly 14% recorded once.

This clonotype was sampled from a woman aged 30 to 39 with Graves' hyperthyroidism that later progressed to Graves' ophthalmopathy. The chain couples TRBV27 to TRBJ2-1; 9 bases match TRBD1. Source material: blood. The CDR3 DNA reads TGTGCCAGCAGTCCCTTCCAACCCGGGACAGGGAGACACAATGAGCAGTTCTTC. Its translation is CASSPFQPGTGRHNEQFF.